This T cell receptor beta chain was obtained from a study of cytomegalovirus exposure and HLA in healthy donors. This PCR relied on a set of 60 Vbeta primers and 13 Jbeta primers. Profiling relied on immunoSEQ multiplex PCR, and the TCRdb table lists in-frame clones only, not all of them. The sample has roughly 89,000 clones; around 74% are singletons. This CDR3 region has 16 residues. The germline V gene has CDR1 SGHRS and CDR2 YFSETQ. After removal of 4 bases from V and 4 bases from J, the junction contained 5 bases not matched to a gene. Overall study findings and caveats: Several of the most significant clusters appeared, in a later analysis, to be linked to common viral pathogens. V- and J-gene trimming of TCR beta was linked (in a later analysis) to a missense DCLRE1C variant.

A remark on this clone: Its antigen is as yet unknown.

V usage is TRBV5-1 and J usage is TRBJ2-3; 14 bases align to TRBD2. The sequence was collected from a man younger than 40 in good health and CMV-seropositive. Sequencing used PBMCs. The CDR3 nucleotides read TGCGCCAGCAGCCCTGGACTAGCGGGGGGCCCAGATACGCAGTATTTT. Its translation: CASSPGLAGGPDTQYF. The whole variable domain, filled in from reference TRBV5-1 and TRBJ2-3, reads KAGVTQTPRYLIKTRGQQVTLSCSPISGHRSVSWYQQTPGQGLQFLFEYFSETQRNKGNFPGRFSGRQFSNSRSEMNVSTLELGDSALYLCASSPGLAGGPDTQYFGPGTRLTVL.